These 3 T cell receptor beta chains were all obtained from the same sample, sequenced in a study of regulatory T cells in long-lasting Graves disease (dated by TCRdb to the early 2020s). The time point label here, explained by the study, means: newly diagnosed GD, antithyroid drugs for less than 3 months. For both TCR sequencing and RNA sequencing, RNA was extracted from PBMCs using TRIzol. Library preparation was by multiplex PCR. The sequencer was an Illumina HiSeq 4000. CDR3 regions were amplified by Arm-PCR with iRepertoire HTBI primers to construct TCR beta libraries. TCRdb passed the public sequencing reads through fastp at Q25 and MiXCR, retaining productive beta sequences. One record per CDR3 amino acid sequence lists the most common genes and DNA. This sample lists about 310,000 distinct CDR3 sequences; under 20% were detected once. The leading ten clones occupy more than 30% of the sample.

Sequencing used peripheral blood mononuclear cells (PBMCs), obtained at new diagnosis, from a patient treated with antithyroid drugs. These receptors were taken from a female donor with Graves disease.

The CDR3 nucleotides are TGTGCCAGCAGTTTAGCGGGAGTGAGGAATGAGCAGTTCTTC. It yields the protein CASSLAGVRNEQFF. The V call is TRBV28, the J call TRBJ2-1, with TRBD2 identical over 7 bases. The CDR3 covers 14 residues. With V trimmed by 2 bases and J by 7 bases, 5 bases remained unmatched. CDR1 and CDR2 (germline): MDHEN, SYDVKM.

This clonotype occurred many times. The chain has TRBV18 and TRBJ1-1; TRBD1 agrees at 7 bases. This CDR3 spans 16 amino acids. Germline trimming cut 3 bases from V and 0 bases from J; bases unmatched to any gene: 7. CDR1 is KGHSH, CDR2 LQKENI, per germline. In nucleotides, the CDR3 is TGTGCCAGCTCACCCAAGGACAGGCAGATGAACACTGAAGCTTTCTTT. Translated, it gives CASSPKDRQMNTEAFF. The full variable domain, in which reference TRBV18 and TRBJ1-1 provide the parts outside the CDR3, is NAGVMQNPRHLVRRRGQEARLRCSPMKGHSHVYWYRQLPEEGLKFMVYLQKENIIDESGMPKERFSAEFPKEGPSILRIQQVVRGDSAAYFCASSPKDRQMNTEAFFGQGTRLTVV.

The J gene is TRBJ2-3, the V gene TRBV2; 13 positions agree with TRBD2. The germline CDR1 and CDR2 sequences are SNHLY and FYNNEI. The CDR3 runs to 16 residues. Trimming at V came to 6 bases and at J to 4 bases, leaving 7 bases not matched to a gene. CDR3 residues: CASSDQLAGGPDTQYF. CDR3 DNA: TGTGCCAGCAGCGACCAACTAGCGGGAGGGCCAGATACGCAGTATTTT.